These 12 T cell receptor beta chains came from one sample sequenced in a study of early T cells in non-severe SARS-CoV-2 infection. Each CDR3 protein is one row after TCRdb ran MiXCR on the 5' RACE reads. Here the sample spans nearly 50,000 distinct CDR3 sequences, around 6.4% being singletons. Sequenced material: whole blood, taken at baseline. The source of these receptors is an adult who was a healthcare worker with PCR-confirmed SARS-CoV-2 infection or an uninfected control (not recorded which).

This clonotype was seen ten or more times. The rearrangement links TRBV7-2 to TRBJ2-1; tentative D call: TRBD1 (6 bases). Trimming left V 5 bases short and J 8 bases short, with 16 bases between. The germline CDR1 and CDR2 sequences are SGHTA and FQGNSA. The CDR3 is 14 residues long. This CDR3 is CASSPRRGADEQFF. DNA of the CDR3: TGTGCCAGCAGCCCCCGCAGGGGAGCCGATGAGCAGTTCTTC.

This clonotype was observed a few times. The chain combines TRBV19 with TRBJ1-5; D remains ambiguous. V lost 7 bases to trimming and J lost 1 base, with 14 bases between them. From germline, CDR1 is LNHDA and CDR2 SQIVND (reference sequence). The CDR3 length is 15 residues. The CDR3 sequence is CASTTLGVSNQPQHF. The CDR3 DNA reads TGTGCCAGTACCACCCTTGGGGTAAGCAATCAGCCCCAGCATTTT.

The chain uses TRBV5-6 and TRBJ2-5; 10 bases match TRBD2. V dropped 2 bases and J dropped 5; count of bases not matched to a gene: 9. The CDR3 has 16 residues. Germline CDR1 SGHDT, CDR2 YYEEEE. The CDR3 loop reads CASSFKREGRRETQYF. The CDR3, as DNA: TGTGCCAGCAGCTTCAAGCGGGAGGGGCGCCGCGAGACCCAGTACTTC.

In this sample, this clonotype turned up many times. The V and J genes are TRBV2 and TRBJ2-2; D is unclear. The V end lost 6 bases, the J end lost 10 bases, and 9 bases lay between the germline ends. Germline V gene sequence: CDR1 SNHLY, CDR2 FYNNEI. There are 11 residues in the CDR3. The CDR3 nucleotides read TGTGCCAGCAGCGCATGGACGGAGCTGTTTTTT. Its protein product is CASSAWTELFF.

This rearrangement joins TRBV5-4 to TRBJ2-1; the D is unclear. V was pared by 2 bases and J by 5 bases, with 11 bases between. CDR1 is SGHNT, CDR2 YYREEE, per germline (reference sequence). This CDR3 contains 14 residues. DNA for the CDR3: TGTGCCAGCAGCTTCTCTGGAGTTAACAATGAGCAGTTCTTC. It is translated as CASSFSGVNNEQFF.

In its sample, this clonotype was seen a few times. The chain links TRBV7-9 to TRBJ2-3, with D perhaps given as TRBD1 or TRBD2 (5 bases each). This CDR3 is built from 16 residues. Trimming cost V 5 bases and J 0 bases, with 15 bases left between them. CDR1 and CDR2 from the germline V gene are SEHNR and FQNEAQ (reference sequence). The CDR3 here is CASSPYTGASTDTQYF. Here the CDR3 DNA reads TGTGCCAGCAGCCCCTATACCGGGGCCAGCACAGATACGCAGTATTTT.

The genes are TRBV4-2 and TRBJ2-3; 11 bases match TRBD2. Trimming removed 3 bases from V and 1 base from J; junction bases left unmatched: 9. This CDR3 contains 18 residues. Germline-derived CDR1 and CDR2 are LGHNA and YNFKEQ. The CDR3 DNA follows: TGTGCCAGCAGCCAGGGATCTAGCGGGAGGACTCGCACAGATACGCAGTATTTT. It is translated as CASSQGSSGRTRTDTQYF.

The rearrangement joins TRBV29-1 to TRBJ2-5; TRBD1 matches 9 bases. The CDR3 loop spans 14 amino acids. Per germline, CDR1 SQVTM and CDR2 ANQGSEA. V was pared by 5 bases and J by 4 bases, with 8 bases of the junction left unmatched. CDR3 region: CSVSGQGTGETQYF. The CDR3 region has the DNA TGCAGCGTTTCGGGACAGGGAACGGGAGAGACCCAGTACTTC.

This clonotype was detected many times. The chain recombines TRBV29-1 with TRBJ2-3; no clear D gene. This CDR3 is built from 13 residues. V shed 7 bases and J shed 3 bases, with 14 bases lying between them. The V gene's germline CDR1 is SQVTM and CDR2 ANQGSEA. CDR3 DNA: TGCAGCGCGCATACTGGGTATACAGATACGCAGTATTTT. This gives the protein CSAHTGYTDTQYF.

This clonotype came up many times. V is TRBV5-4 and J is TRBJ2-7; 12 bases align to TRBD2. From germline, CDR1 is SGHNT and CDR2 YYREEE (reference sequence). Trimming at V came to 4 bases and at J to 0 bases, leaving 2 bases not matched to a gene. There are 15 residues in the CDR3. The CDR3 sequence: CASSRTSGDSYEQYF. DNA for the CDR3: TGTGCCAGCAGCCGGACTAGCGGGGACTCCTACGAGCAGTACTTC.

The sample holds a few counts of this clonotype. The chain uses TRBV3-1 and TRBJ2-1; D remains ambiguous. The V end was cut by 0 bases, the J end by 10 bases, with 19 bases between. The germline V gene encodes CDR1 LGHDT and CDR2 YNNKEL (reference sequence). The CDR3 contains 16 residues. CDR3 loop: CASSQDGFRLAIEQFF. Here the CDR3 DNA reads TGTGCCAGCAGCCAAGACGGCTTCCGTCTTGCAATAGAGCAGTTCTTC.

This clonotype ranks as medium-sized. The V call is TRBV6-1, the J call TRBJ2-2; the D gene is possibly TRBD2 (5 bases). Germline values: CDR1 MNHNS, CDR2 SASEGT. V was clipped by 6 bases and J by 3 bases, with 23 bases between them. The CDR3 is 18 amino acids. For the CDR3, the DNA is TGTGCCAGCAGGCCTAGGACTGTACAGCGGCGGGACACCGGGGAGCTGTTTTTT. Amino acid sequence: CASRPRTVQRRDTGELFF.